The 27 T cell receptor beta chains in this list originate from one sample, sequenced in a study of blood T cell repertoires in COVID-19. TCRdb keeps only in-frame clones here, not all; method: immunoSEQ multiplex PCR. The sample lists approximately 110,000 clones; around 66% were seen once. The sequenced material came from peripheral blood. These receptors originate from a man older than 75 with acute or convalescent COVID-19.

This clone was observed a handful of times. V and J are TRBV9 and TRBJ1-3, with a possible D match to TRBD1 (6 bases). CDR3 length equals 15 residues. Germline V CDR1 and CDR2: SGDLS, YYNGEE. Trimming cost V 0 bases and J 0 bases, with 7 bases left between them. In nucleotides, the CDR3 is TGTGCCAGCAGCGTAGAGGGGGACTCTGGAAACACCATATATTTT. Translation gives CASSVEGDSGNTIYF.

The chain combines TRBV19 with TRBJ1-2, with 8 positions matching TRBD1. The trim removed 5 bases at V and 1 base at J, leaving 12 bases unmatched. There are 17 residues in the CDR3. The germline V gene encodes CDR1 LNHDA and CDR2 SQIVND (reference sequence). In DNA, the CDR3 is TGTGCCAGTAGTCCAACGAGACAGGGGACCTTTAACTATGGCTACACCTTC. Its translation: CASSPTRQGTFNYGYTF.

The chain combines TRBV9 with TRBJ2-1; possibly TRBD2 for D (5 bases). The V end lost 2 bases, the J end lost 7 bases, and 16 bases lay between the germline ends. This CDR3 is built from 15 residues. Germline V CDR1 and CDR2: SGDLS, YYNGEE. CDR3 protein: CASSVGRGTGNEQFF. In DNA form, the CDR3 reads TGTGCCAGCAGCGTCGGACGGGGAACTGGGAATGAGCAGTTCTTC.

V and J are TRBV9 and TRBJ2-6, with D unclear. Trimming cost V 3 bases and J 0 bases, with 4 bases left between them. The CDR3 runs to 14 residues. Germline CDR1 SGDLS, CDR2 YYNGEE. CDR3: CASSAFSGANVLTF. The CDR3 DNA reads as TGTGCCAGCAGCGCTTTCTCTGGGGCCAACGTCCTGACTTTC.

The rearrangement links TRBV3-1 (or the pseudogene TRBV3-2) to TRBJ2-7; D is undetermined. The CDR3 covers 12 residues. CDR1 LGHDT and CDR2 YNNKEL come from the germline V gene (reference sequence). V gave up 4 bases and J gave up 3 bases, with 7 bases separating them. CDR3 in amino acids: CASSLNGYEQYF. CDR3 sequence (DNA): TGTGCCAGCAGCCTGAACGGCTACGAGCAGTACTTC.

This clone was seen ten or more times. The J gene is TRBJ1-1, the V gene TRBV4-3; D uncertain. From germline, CDR1 is LGHNA and CDR2 YSLEER. The CDR3 extends over 17 amino acids. Between the trimmed V and J ends, which lost 0 bases and 1 base, there was a span of 15 bases. The CDR3: CASSQEWSPLKNTEAFF. The CDR3 nucleotides read TGCGCCAGCAGCCAAGAGTGGAGTCCTCTCAAGAACACTGAAGCTTTCTTT.

CDR3 protein: CASSPRTYEQYF. The CDR3, as DNA: TGTGCCAGCAGCCCCAGGACCTACGAGCAGTACTTC. The J gene is TRBJ2-7, the V gene TRBV7-4; no clear D gene. From germline, CDR1 is SGHVT and CDR2 SQSDAQ. This CDR3 spans 12 amino acids. The V and J ends lost 5 bases and 2 bases respectively, with 7 bases between them.

The rearrangement joins TRBV14 to TRBJ2-3; possible D gene TRBD2, 5 bases. Germline values: CDR1 SGHDN, CDR2 FVKESK. CDR3 length: 16 residues. V lost 5 bases and J lost 2, with 17 bases in between. Here the CDR3 DNA reads TGTGCCAGCAGCTCCGATACGGGGATGATCACAGATACGCAGTATTTT. It encodes CASSSDTGMITDTQYF. The variable domain in full, completed from reference TRBV14 and TRBJ2-3, reads EAGVTQFPSHSVIEKGQTVTLRCDPISGHDNLYWYRRVMGKEIKFLLHFVKESKQDESGMPNNRFLAERTGGTYSTLKVQPAELEDSGVYFCASSSDTGMITDTQYFGPGTRLTVL.

The chain carries TRBV7-2 and TRBJ2-7, with TRBD2 as a possible D gene (6 bases). V was trimmed by 6 bases and J by 2 bases, leaving 29 bases between them. The length of the CDR3 is 19 residues. Looked up from germline, CDR1 is SGHTA and CDR2 is FQGNSA. As DNA, the CDR3 is TGTGCCAGCAGTCTAGCCCAGCGGTCGGGGCGGGGTCCGACCTACGAGCAGTACTTC. Its protein is CASSLAQRSGRGPTYEQYF.

The V and J genes are TRBV28 and TRBJ2-3; TRBD1 agrees at 9 bases. CDR3 length equals 15 residues. Germline V CDR1 and CDR2: MDHEN, SYDVKM. V gave up 5 bases and J gave up 4 bases; unmatched junction bases: 7. This chain's CDR3 is CASSVPGQGSDTQYF. For the CDR3, the DNA is TGTGCCAGCAGTGTTCCGGGACAGGGCTCAGATACGCAGTATTTT. Using reference TRBV28 and TRBJ2-3 for the parts outside the CDR3, the full variable domain is DVKVTQSSRYLVKRTGEKVFLECVQDMDHENMFWYRQDPGLGLRLIYFSYDVKMKEKGDIPEGYSVSREKKERFSLILESASTNQTSMYLCASSVPGQGSDTQYFGPGTRLTVL.

V and J are TRBV5-1 and TRBJ1-1; D is perhaps TRBD1 (6 bases). Trimming took 7 bases from V and 4 from J, leaving 20 bases between them. CDR1 and CDR2 from the germline V gene are SGHRS and YFSETQ. This CDR3 is 15 amino acids long. Here the CDR3 DNA reads TGCGCCAGCCGAAAATGGACAGACCTGAGCACTGAAGCTTTCTTT. This translates into CASRKWTDLSTEAFF.

In DNA, the CDR3 is TGTGCCAGCAGCACGCGGGACGGGATAGCGGGGGGAGCTTTCTTT. Translated: CASSTRDGIAGGAFF. The chain recombines TRBV13 with TRBJ1-1, with TRBD1 as a possible D gene (5 bases). V gave up 5 bases and J gave up 10 bases, with 23 bases separating them. The CDR3 is 15 amino acids. Per the germline V gene, CDR1 is PRHDT and CDR2 is FYEKMQ (reference sequence).

This clone was found a few times. CDR3 DNA: TGTGCCAGTAGTACCAGTACAGATACGCAGTATTTT. Residues: CASSTSTDTQYF. The gene calls are TRBV19 and TRBJ2-3; no reliable D call. The CDR3 extends over 12 amino acids. CDR1 LNHDA and CDR2 SQIVND come from the germline V gene (reference sequence). Between the trimmed V and J ends, which lost 4 bases and 3 bases, there was a span of 5 bases.

The rearrangement joins TRBV5-6 to TRBJ2-7, with D perhaps matching TRBD1 (5 bases). V was trimmed by 4 bases and J by 2 bases, leaving 16 bases between them. The CDR3 length is 15 residues. CDR1 and CDR2 (germline): SGHDT, YYEEEE. The CDR3 coding sequence is TGTGCCAGCAGCCCCCAGGCTGGGGCGGCCTACGAGCAGTACTTC. Amino acids: CASSPQAGAAYEQYF.

This clone came up once. The V gene is TRBV4-1, the J gene TRBJ2-1; D is possibly TRBD2 (6 bases). Trimming removed 0 bases from V and 13 bases from J, with 10 bases in between. The CDR3 runs to 12 residues. CDR1 and CDR2 (germline): MGHRA, YSYEKL. CDR3 protein: CASSQDMRDQFF. The CDR3 DNA is TGCGCCAGCAGCCAAGATATGCGGGATCAGTTCTTC.

This clone was recorded a few times. The V call is TRBV5-1, the J call TRBJ2-7, with TRBD2 matching 9 bases. V lost 6 bases and J lost 5; bases outside the gene matches: 12. There are 15 residues in the CDR3. Germline V gene data show CDR1 as SGHRS and CDR2 as YFSETQ. The CDR3 reads CASTRGAGGPHEQYF. In DNA form, the CDR3 reads TGCGCCAGCACTCGGGGGGCGGGAGGGCCCCACGAGCAGTACTTC.

This chain links TRBV29-1 with TRBJ1-6; tentative D call: TRBD1 (6 bases). Trimming removed 7 bases at V and 9 bases at J, with 16 bases between. Germline V lookup: CDR1 SQVTM, CDR2 ANQGSEA. CDR3 size: 13 residues. CDR3 nucleotides: TGCAGCGCGGAGGGGGTCTCCGTTTCACCCCTCCACTTT. Translating gives CSAEGVSVSPLHF.

The chain combines TRBV2 with TRBJ2-7, with 8 bases that match TRBD2. The CDR3 length is 14 residues. The germline V gene has CDR1 SNHLY and CDR2 FYNNEI. V was pared by 7 bases and J by 2 bases, with 7 bases of the junction left unmatched. Written as DNA, the CDR3 is TGTGCCAGCAAGGCCTCGGGAGGGCCCTACGAGCAGTACTTC. Translating it yields CASKASGGPYEQYF.

This clone was counted between two and nine times. The genes are TRBV7-6 and TRBJ2-3; D possibly corresponds to TRBD2 (6 bases). The CDR3 is 14 residues long. Between the trimmed V and J ends, which lost 5 bases and 4 bases, there was a span of 13 bases. Germline-derived CDR1 and CDR2 are SGHVS and FNYEAQ. In DNA form, the CDR3 reads TGTGCCAGCAGCCACGGGAGCCTGGCAGATACGCAGTATTTT. Translation gives CASSHGSLADTQYF.

This clone appeared a few times. This chain joins TRBV4-3 and TRBJ1-5; D is ambiguous. This CDR3 is built from 15 residues. Germline lookup yields CDR1 LGHNA and CDR2 YSLEER. V was shortened by 0 bases and J by 4 bases, with 10 bases between the two germline ends. The CDR3: CASSQDAGGNQPQHF. CDR3 nucleotide sequence: TGCGCCAGCAGCCAAGATGCCGGCGGGAATCAGCCCCAGCATTTT.

This chain joins TRBV28 and TRBJ2-3; D is perhaps TRBD1 (6 bases). From germline, CDR1 is MDHEN and CDR2 SYDVKM. V was cut by 4 bases and J by 7 bases, with 21 bases left in between. The CDR3 consists of 16 residues. CDR3 protein: CASSSGDQGRWYTQYF. The CDR3 region has the DNA TGTGCCAGCAGTTCTGGTGATCAGGGGCGGTGGTATACGCAGTATTTT.

The chain joins TRBV6-6 to TRBJ1-2; D not resolved. V was trimmed by 6 bases and J by 4 bases, leaving 12 bases between them. The length of the CDR3 is 13 residues. Germline loops: CDR1 MNHNY, CDR2 SVGAGI (reference sequence). CDR3 in amino acids: CASRPGGGYGYTF. In DNA form, the CDR3 reads TGTGCCAGCAGGCCGGGAGGAGGCTATGGCTACACCTTC.

J is TRBJ2-7 and V is TRBV11-2; 8 nucleotides line up with TRBD2. CDR1 and CDR2 from the germline V gene are SGHAT and FQNNGV. The length of the CDR3 is 16 residues. V was clipped by 6 bases and J by 2 bases; unmatched bases: 12. Written as DNA, the CDR3 is TGTGCCAGCAGTTTTCCGGGGACTAGGTACCCCTACGAGCAGTACTTC. Amino acid sequence: CASSFPGTRYPYEQYF. The variable domain in full, with the rest retrieved from reference TRBV11-2 and TRBJ2-7, is EAGVAQSPRYKIIEKRQSVAFWCNPISGHATLYWYQQILGQGPKLLIQFQNNGVVDDSQLPKDRFSAERLKGVDSTLKIQPAKLEDSAVYLCASSFPGTRYPYEQYFGPGTRLTVT.

This sequence joins TRBV6-5 and TRBJ1-1; D may be TRBD1 (6 bases). The ends were cut back, 4 bases at V and 1 base at J, with 16 bases in the middle. In germline, CDR1 is MNHEY, CDR2 SVGAGI. The CDR3 is 16 residues long. The CDR3 DNA reads TGTGCCAGCAGTTCACTGCCAGGGGATTCGAACACTGAAGCTTTCTTT. Amino acid sequence: CASSSLPGDSNTEAFF.

Here the CDR3 reads CASRLAGDHNEQFF. The CDR3 DNA reads TGCGCCAGCAGACTAGCGGGAGACCACAATGAGCAGTTCTTC. The V and J genes are TRBV5-1 and TRBJ2-1, with 11 bases matching TRBD2. This CDR3 is built from 14 residues. Per the germline V gene, CDR1 is SGHRS and CDR2 is YFSETQ. Unmatched junction bases numbered 3, after V lost 5 bases and J lost 5 bases.

J is TRBJ2-4 and V is TRBV18; D possibly corresponds to TRBD1 (8 bases). V lost 2 bases, J lost 7 bases, and 15 bases lay in between. Per germline, CDR1 KGHSH and CDR2 LQKENI. The CDR3 is 15 residues long. The CDR3 coding sequence is TGTGCCAGCTCACCAGAGACAGGGGAGGGCAACATTCAGTACTTC. It codes for CASSPETGEGNIQYF.

A few counts support this clone. The CDR3 nucleotides read TGTGCCAGCAGCCCACCGGGACTAGCAGGGGAGACCCAGTACTTC. Its translation: CASSPPGLAGETQYF. This chain uses TRBV3-1 (or the pseudogene TRBV3-2) with TRBJ2-5; 9 positions agree with TRBD2. Trimming cost V 4 bases and J 5 bases; bases outside gene matches: 8. This CDR3 is built from 15 residues. CDR1 and CDR2 (germline): LGHDT, YNNKEL (reference sequence).